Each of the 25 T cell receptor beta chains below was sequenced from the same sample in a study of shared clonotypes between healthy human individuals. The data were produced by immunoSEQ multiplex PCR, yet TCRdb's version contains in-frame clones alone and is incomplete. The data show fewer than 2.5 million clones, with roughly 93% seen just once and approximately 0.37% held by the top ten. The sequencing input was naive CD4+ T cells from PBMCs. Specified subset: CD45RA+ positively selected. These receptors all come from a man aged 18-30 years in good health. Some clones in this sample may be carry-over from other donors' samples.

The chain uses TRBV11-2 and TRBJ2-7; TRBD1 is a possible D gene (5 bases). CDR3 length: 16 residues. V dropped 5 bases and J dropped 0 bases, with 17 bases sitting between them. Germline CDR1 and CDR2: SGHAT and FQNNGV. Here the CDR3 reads CASSHIDSINSYEQYF. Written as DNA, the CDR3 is TGTGCCAGCAGCCACATAGACAGTATAAACTCCTACGAGCAGTACTTC.

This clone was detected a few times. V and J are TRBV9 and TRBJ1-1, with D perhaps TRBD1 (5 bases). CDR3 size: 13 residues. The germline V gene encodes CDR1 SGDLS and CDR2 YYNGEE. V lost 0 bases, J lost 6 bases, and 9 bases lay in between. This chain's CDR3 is CASSVVEGAEAFF. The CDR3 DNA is TGTGCCAGCAGCGTAGTTGAAGGGGCTGAAGCTTTCTTT.

For the CDR3, the DNA is TGTGCCAGCTCTTTTCGTGGACTAGCGGGAGGGCCCGGGTTTGGAGATACGCAGTATTTT. Residues: CASSFRGLAGGPGFGDTQYF. This chain uses TRBV27 with TRBJ2-3; 15 bases fit TRBD2. The CDR3 is 20 amino acids. The V and J ends lost 8 bases and 5 bases, in that order; junction bases with no gene match: 20. CDR1 is MNHEY and CDR2 is SMNVEV in the germline V gene (reference sequence).

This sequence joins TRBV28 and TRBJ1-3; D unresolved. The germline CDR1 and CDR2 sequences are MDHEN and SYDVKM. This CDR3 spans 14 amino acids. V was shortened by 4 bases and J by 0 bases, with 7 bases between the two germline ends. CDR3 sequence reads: CASSSRHSGNTIYF. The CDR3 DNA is TGTGCCAGCAGTTCCAGACACTCTGGAAACACCATATATTTT.

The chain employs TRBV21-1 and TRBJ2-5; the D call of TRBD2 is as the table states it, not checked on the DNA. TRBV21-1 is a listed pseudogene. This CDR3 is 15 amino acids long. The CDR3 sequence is CASSYEGPRGETQYF. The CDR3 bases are TGTGCCAGCAGTTATGAGGGTCCTCGGGGAGAGACCCAGTACTTC.

CDR3 bases: TGTGCCAGCAGCCCCCGGACTAGCGGCTCGAGTGGAGAGACCCAGTACTTC. Protein product: CASSPRTSGSSGETQYF. V usage is TRBV9 and J usage is TRBJ2-5, with 10 bases that match TRBD2. V was pared by 4 bases and J by 4 bases, with 13 bases of the junction left unmatched. This CDR3 has 17 residues. CDR1 is SGDLS and CDR2 is YYNGEE in the germline V gene.

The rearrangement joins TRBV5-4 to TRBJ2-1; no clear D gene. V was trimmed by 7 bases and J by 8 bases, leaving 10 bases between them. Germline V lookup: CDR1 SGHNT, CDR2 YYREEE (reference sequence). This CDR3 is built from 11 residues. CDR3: CASGKGDEQFF. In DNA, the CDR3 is TGTGCCAGCGGAAAAGGCGATGAGCAGTTCTTC.

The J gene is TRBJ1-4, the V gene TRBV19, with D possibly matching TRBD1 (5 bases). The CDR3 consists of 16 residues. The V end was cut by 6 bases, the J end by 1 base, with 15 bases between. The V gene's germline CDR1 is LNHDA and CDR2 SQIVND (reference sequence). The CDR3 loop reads CASSPTRDGTNEKLFF. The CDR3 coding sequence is TGTGCCAGTAGCCCTACCCGGGACGGAACTAATGAAAAACTGTTTTTT.

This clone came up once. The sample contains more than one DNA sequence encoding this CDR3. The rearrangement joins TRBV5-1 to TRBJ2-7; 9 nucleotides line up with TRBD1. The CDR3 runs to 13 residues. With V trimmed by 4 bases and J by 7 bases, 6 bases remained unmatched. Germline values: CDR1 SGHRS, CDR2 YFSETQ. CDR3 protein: CASSPDRGGEQYF. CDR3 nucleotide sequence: TGCGCCAGCAGCCCGGACAGGGGTGGTGAGCAGTACTTC. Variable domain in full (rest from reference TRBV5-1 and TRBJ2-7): KAGVTQTPRYLIKTRGQQVTLSCSPISGHRSVSWYQQTPGQGLQFLFEYFSETQRNKGNFPGRFSGRQFSNSRSEMNVSTLELGDSALYLCASSPDRGGEQYFGPGTRLTVT.

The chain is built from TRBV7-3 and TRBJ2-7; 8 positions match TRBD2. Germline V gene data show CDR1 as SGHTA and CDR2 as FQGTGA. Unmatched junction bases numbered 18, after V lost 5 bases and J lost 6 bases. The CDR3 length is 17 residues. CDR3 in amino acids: CASSQRGREGESGEQYF. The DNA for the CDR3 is TGTGCCAGCAGCCAACGTGGACGGGAGGGCGAATCGGGCGAGCAGTACTTC.

The CDR3, as DNA: TGCGCCAGCAGCTTTACTAGCGGGACTTTCTACGAGCAGTACTTC. Translation: CASSFTSGTFYEQYF. This rearrangement joins TRBV5-1 to TRBJ2-7, with 10 bases matching TRBD2. Losses at the gene ends were 2 bases for V and 3 bases for J; bases not matched to a gene: 5. CDR3 length: 15 amino acids. CDR1 is SGHRS and CDR2 is YFSETQ in the germline V gene. Full variable domain (remainder filled in from reference TRBV5-1 and TRBJ2-7): KAGVTQTPRYLIKTRGQQVTLSCSPISGHRSVSWYQQTPGQGLQFLFEYFSETQRNKGNFPGRFSGRQFSNSRSEMNVSTLELGDSALYLCASSFTSGTFYEQYFGPGTRLTVT.

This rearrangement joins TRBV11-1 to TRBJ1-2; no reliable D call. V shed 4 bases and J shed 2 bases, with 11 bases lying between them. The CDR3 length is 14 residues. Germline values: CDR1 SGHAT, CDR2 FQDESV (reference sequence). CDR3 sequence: CASSSTGLNYGYTF. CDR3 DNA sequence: TGTGCCAGCAGCTCTACCGGGCTCAACTATGGCTACACCTTC.

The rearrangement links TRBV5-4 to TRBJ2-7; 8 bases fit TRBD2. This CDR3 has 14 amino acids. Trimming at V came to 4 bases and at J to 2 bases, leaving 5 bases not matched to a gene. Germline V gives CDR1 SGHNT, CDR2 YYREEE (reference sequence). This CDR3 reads CASSRRLAPYEQYF. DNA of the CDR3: TGTGCCAGCAGCCGGCGACTAGCGCCCTACGAGCAGTACTTC.

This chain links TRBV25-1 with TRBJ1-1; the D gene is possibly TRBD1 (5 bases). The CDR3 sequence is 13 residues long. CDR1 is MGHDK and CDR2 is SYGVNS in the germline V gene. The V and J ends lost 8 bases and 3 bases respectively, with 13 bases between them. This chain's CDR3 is CASADSTYTEAFF. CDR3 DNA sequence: TGTGCCAGCGCCGACAGTACTTACACTGAAGCTTTCTTT.

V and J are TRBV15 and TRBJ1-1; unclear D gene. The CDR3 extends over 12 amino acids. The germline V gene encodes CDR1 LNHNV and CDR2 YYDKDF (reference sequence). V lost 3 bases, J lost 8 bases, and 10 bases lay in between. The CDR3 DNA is TGTGCCACCAGCAGGCTGTGGGAAGAAGCTTTCTTT. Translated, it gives CATSRLWEEAFF.

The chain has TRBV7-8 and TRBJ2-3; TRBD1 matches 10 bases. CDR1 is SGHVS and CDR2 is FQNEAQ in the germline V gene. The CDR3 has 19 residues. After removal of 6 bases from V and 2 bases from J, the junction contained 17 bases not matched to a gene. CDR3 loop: CASRGDRGIFRTNTDTQYF. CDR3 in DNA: TGTGCCAGCAGAGGGGACAGGGGCATTTTCCGAACTAACACAGATACGCAGTATTTT. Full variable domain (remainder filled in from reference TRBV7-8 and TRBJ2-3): GAGVSQSPRYKVAKRGQDVALRCDPISGHVSLFWYQQALGQGPEFLTYFQNEAQLDKSGLPSDRFFAERPEGSVSTLKIQRTQQEDSAVYLCASRGDRGIFRTNTDTQYFGPGTRLTVL.

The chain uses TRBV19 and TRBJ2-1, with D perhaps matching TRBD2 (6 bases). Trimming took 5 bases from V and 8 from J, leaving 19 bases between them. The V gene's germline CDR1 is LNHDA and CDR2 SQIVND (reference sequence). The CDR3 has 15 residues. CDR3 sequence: CASSLRLGEIHEQFF. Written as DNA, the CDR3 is TGTGCCAGTAGTCTAAGACTAGGGGAAATACATGAGCAGTTCTTC.

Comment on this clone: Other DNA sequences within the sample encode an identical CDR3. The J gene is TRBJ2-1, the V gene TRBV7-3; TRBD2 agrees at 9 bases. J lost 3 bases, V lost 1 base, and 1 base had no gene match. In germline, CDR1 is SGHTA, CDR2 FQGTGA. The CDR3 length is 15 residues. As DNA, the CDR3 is TGTGCCAGCAGCTTAAGTAGCGGGAGCTACAATGAGCAGTTCTTC. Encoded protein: CASSLSSGSYNEQFF. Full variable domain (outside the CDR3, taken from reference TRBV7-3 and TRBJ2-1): GAGVSQTPSNKVTEKGKYVELRCDPISGHTALYWYRQSLGQGPEFLIYFQGTGAADDSGLPNDRFFAVRPEGSVSTLKIQRTERGDSAVYLCASSLSSGSYNEQFFGPGTRLTVL.

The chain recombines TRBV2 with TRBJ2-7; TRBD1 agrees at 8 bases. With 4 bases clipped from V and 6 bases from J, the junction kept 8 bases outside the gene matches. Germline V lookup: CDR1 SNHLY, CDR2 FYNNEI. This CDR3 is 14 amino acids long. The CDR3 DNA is TGTGCCAGCAGTGTCATCGACAGGGGCGGCGAGCAGTACTTC. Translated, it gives CASSVIDRGGEQYF.

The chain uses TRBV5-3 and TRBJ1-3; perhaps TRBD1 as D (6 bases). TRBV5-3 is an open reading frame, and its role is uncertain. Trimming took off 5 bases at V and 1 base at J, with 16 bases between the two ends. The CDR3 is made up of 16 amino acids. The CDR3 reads CARSFPQGFSGNTIYF. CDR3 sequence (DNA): TGTGCCAGAAGTTTTCCCCAGGGGTTTTCTGGAAACACCATATATTTT.

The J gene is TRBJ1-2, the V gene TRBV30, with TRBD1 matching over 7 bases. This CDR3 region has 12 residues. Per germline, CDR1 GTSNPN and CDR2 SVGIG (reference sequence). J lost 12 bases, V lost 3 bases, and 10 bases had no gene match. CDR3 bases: TGTGCCTGGAGCGACAGGGAGGGGAACCACACCTTC. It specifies CAWSDREGNHTF. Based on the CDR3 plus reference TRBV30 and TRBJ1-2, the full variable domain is SQTIHQWPATLVQPVGSPLSLECTVEGTSNPNLYWYRQAAGRGLQLLFYSVGIGQISSEVPQNLSASRPQDRQFILSSKKLLLSDSGFYLCAWSDREGNHTFGSGTRLTVV.

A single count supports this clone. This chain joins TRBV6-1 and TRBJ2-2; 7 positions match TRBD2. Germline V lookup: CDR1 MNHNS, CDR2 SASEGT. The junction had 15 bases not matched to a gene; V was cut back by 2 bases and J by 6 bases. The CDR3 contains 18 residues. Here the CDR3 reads CASSERGLLALRSGELFF. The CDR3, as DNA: TGTGCCAGCAGTGAACGGGGACTATTAGCGTTAAGGTCCGGGGAGCTGTTTTTT.

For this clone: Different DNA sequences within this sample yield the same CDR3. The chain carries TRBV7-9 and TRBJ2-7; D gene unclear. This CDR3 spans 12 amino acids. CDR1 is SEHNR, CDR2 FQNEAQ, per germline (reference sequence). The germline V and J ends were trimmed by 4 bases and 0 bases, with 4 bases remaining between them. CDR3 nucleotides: TGTGCCAGCAGCTACAGCTCCTACGAGCAGTACTTC. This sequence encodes CASSYSSYEQYF.

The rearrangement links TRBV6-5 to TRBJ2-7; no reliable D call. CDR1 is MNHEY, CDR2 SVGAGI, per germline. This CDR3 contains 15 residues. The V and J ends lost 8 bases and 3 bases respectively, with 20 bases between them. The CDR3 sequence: CASSISATGYYEQYF. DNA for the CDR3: TGTGCCAGCTCCATTTCAGCCACCGGCTACTACGAGCAGTACTTC.

CDR3 sequence: CSVRPGARAYEQYF. CDR3 DNA sequence: TGCAGCGTCCGCCCCGGGGCCCGGGCCTACGAGCAGTACTTC. This chain uses TRBV29-1 with TRBJ2-7; the D call may be TRBD1 or TRBD2 (5 bases each). V was clipped by 6 bases and J by 2 bases, with 17 bases between them. Germline lookup yields CDR1 SQVTM and CDR2 ANQGSEA. The CDR3 totals 14 residues.